A selection of T cell receptor beta chains follows, all from one sample in a study of OX40 agonist ivuxolimab in advanced cancers. Assay: immunoSEQ multiplex PCR; the TCRdb copy retains only in-frame clones and omits some. Of tens of thousands of clones listed, around 84% were seen once; the top ten hold 3%. The sample in question was CD4+ or CD8+ T cells sorted from blood, obtained in a trial of the OX40 agonist ivuxolimab. The receptor set was obtained from an adult with an advanced solid tumor such as melanoma, head and neck, liver or kidney cancer. Each CDR3 is given with its conserved first and last residue. D genes are given only for firm matches. Not every row has a clone size; where given, it reads once, few, many or a size class.

clone_size | j_call | d_call | v_call | cdr3_aa | cdr3_nt
. | TRBJ2-5 | . | TRBV28 | CASYGAQETQYF | TGTGCCAGCTACGGAGCCCAAGAGACCCAGTACTTC
. | TRBJ2-3 | . | TRBV7-9 | CASSSRGAGTDTQYF | TGTGCCAGCAGCTCTCGGGGAGCAGGCACAGATACGCAGTATTTT
. | TRBJ1-6 | . | TRBV19 | CASTTSSYNSPLHF | TGTGCCAGTACGACGAGCTCCTATAATTCACCCCTCCACTTT
. | TRBJ2-1 | TRBD1 | TRBV9 | CASTLGQGDNEQFF | TGTGCCAGCACCCTAGGACAGGGGGACAATGAGCAGTTCTTC
. | TRBJ2-3 | . | TRBV18 | CASSQPLEGSGTDTQYF | TGTGCCAGCTCACAGCCCCTAGAAGGTTCGGGCACAGATACGCAGTATTTT
. | TRBJ1-3 | . | TRBV28 | CATVRGDSGNTIYF | TGTGCCACCGTTCGTGGGGACTCAGGAAACACCATATATTTT
. | TRBJ2-5 | TRBD1 | TRBV7-8 | CASSFSPGQASETQYF | TGTGCCAGCAGCTTCAGTCCAGGACAGGCTTCAGAGACCCAGTACTTC
. | TRBJ2-1 | TRBD1 | TRBV10-3 | CAIRGTVSSYNEQFF | TGTGCCATCAGGGGGACAGTTAGCTCCTACAATGAGCAGTTCTTC
few | TRBJ1-6 | TRBD1 | TRBV30 | CAGNRDRNSPLHF | TGTGCCGGGAACCGGGACAGGAACTCACCCCTCCACTTT
. | TRBJ2-1 | . | TRBV9 | CASTRGSSYNEQFF | TGTGCCAGCACTCGGGGCAGCTCCTACAATGAGCAGTTCTTC
. | TRBJ2-1 | . | TRBV12-2 | CASRSRPDYLLAGLSNEQFF | TGTGCAAGTCGCTCGAGGCCCGACTACTTACTAGCGGGATTAAGCAATGAGCAGTTCTTC
once | TRBJ2-7 | TRBD2 | TRBV6-5 | CASRGLADYEQYF | TGTGCCAGCAGAGGACTAGCGGACTACGAGCAGTACTTC
. | TRBJ1-4 | . | TRBV5-1 | CASSFTGGEKLFF | TGCGCCAGCAGCTTCACCGGCGGGGAAAAACTGTTTTTT
. | TRBJ2-5 | . | TRBV6-5 | CASSYRKTQYF | TGTGCCAGCAGTTACCGTAAGACCCAGTACTTC
. | TRBJ2-1 | . | TRBV29-1 | CSAAGEHNEQFF | TGCAGCGCGGCCGGGGAGCACAATGAGCAGTTCTTC
. | TRBJ2-1 | TRBD2 | TRBV5-6 | CASTSGPLLAARPQFF | TGTGCCAGCACCTCTGGGCCCCTCCTAGCGGCTAGACCTCAGTTCTTC
. | TRBJ2-1 | TRBD1 | TRBV4-1 | CASSQGIPGGVSYNEQFF | TGCGCCAGCAGCCAAGGGATTCCAGGGGGAGTCTCCTACAATGAGCAGTTCTTC
. | TRBJ1-2 | . | TRBV27 | CASSLRPQNYGYTF | TGTGCCAGCAGTTTAAGGCCGCAGAACTATGGCTACACCTTC
. | TRBJ2-3 | . | TRBV5-1 | CASSSLEGTDTQYF | TGCGCCAGCAGCTCCTTGGAGGGGACAGATACGCAGTATTTT
. | TRBJ2-3 | TRBD2 | TRBV9 | CASSLGTSGSSTDTQYF | TGTGCCAGCAGCCTGGGGACTAGCGGGAGTAGCACAGATACGCAGTATTTT
. | TRBJ1-1 | . | TRBV18 | CASSQALNTEAFF | TGTGCCAGCTCACAAGCCCTGAACACTGAAGCTTTCTTT
. | TRBJ2-5 | . | TRBV28 | CASSLRVYQETQYF | TGTGCCAGCAGTTTGAGAGTGTACCAAGAGACCCAGTACTTC
. | TRBJ2-2 | . | TRBV6-1 | CASSDVTANTGELFF | TGTGCCAGCAGTGATGTGACAGCGAACACCGGGGAGCTGTTTTTT
. | TRBJ2-6 | . | TRBV2 | CASSVGRSGANVLTF | TGTGCCAGCAGTGTTGGTCGCTCTGGGGCCAACGTCCTGACTTTC
once | TRBJ2-5 | . | TRBV7-2 | CASSLEGGETQYF | TGTGCCAGCAGCTTAGAGGGCGGAGAGACCCAGTACTTC
. | TRBJ1-2 | . | TRBV14 | CASSQEGTALQGYTF | TGTGCCAGCAGCCAAGAAGGGACGGCCCTTCAGGGCTACACCTTC
. | TRBJ1-6 | . | TRBV2 | CASMGGEDSPLHF | TGTGCCAGCATGGGGGGGGAAGACTCACCCCTCCACTTT
. | TRBJ1-6 | . | TRBV2 | CASSEGSPLHF | TGTGCCAGCAGTGAAGGGTCACCCCTCCACTTT
. | TRBJ1-6 | . | TRBV11-2 | CASSFKGQAYNSPLHF | TGTGCCAGCAGCTTCAAAGGACAAGCTTATAATTCACCCCTCCACTTT
few | TRBJ1-4 | TRBD1 | TRBV15 | CATSRETGELGKLFF | TGTGCCACCAGCAGAGAGACAGGGGAGTTAGGAAAACTGTTTTTT
. | TRBJ2-3 | . | TRBV6-1 | CASSEGRDTQYF | TGTGCCAGCAGTGAAGGGCGGGATACGCAGTATTTT
. | TRBJ1-5 | . | TRBV28 | CASIPGGETNQPQHF | TGTGCCAGCATCCCGGGGGGGGAGACCAATCAGCCCCAGCATTTT
once | TRBJ2-2 | . | TRBV7-3 | CASSLRITGELFF | TGTGCCAGCAGCTTGAGAATCACCGGGGAGCTGTTTTTT
. | TRBJ2-1 | . | TRBV2 | CASSLELGTKQFF | TGTGCCAGCAGTCTCGAACTAGGTACAAAGCAGTTCTTC
. | TRBJ2-2 | . | TRBV7-2 | CASSLDRHPNTGELFF | TGTGCCAGCAGCTTAGATCGGCACCCGAACACCGGGGAGCTGTTTTTT
. | TRBJ2-7 | TRBD1 | TRBV27 | CASSTPTGGGSYEQYF | TGTGCCAGCAGTACCCCGACAGGGGGCGGCTCCTACGAGCAGTACTTC
. | TRBJ2-7 | . | TRBV4-2 | CASSQGGGAYEQYF | TGTGCCAGCAGCCAAGGAGGGGGAGCCTACGAGCAGTACTTC
once | TRBJ1-2 | . | TRBV5-4 | CASSSRAGGYTF | TGTGCCAGCAGCTCCCGGGCCGGTGGCTACACCTTC
. | TRBJ2-2 | TRBD1 | TRBV7-2 | CASSLFGRGLTGELFF | TGTGCCAGCAGCTTATTTGGTAGGGGGCTCACCGGGGAGCTGTTTTTT
. | TRBJ2-1 | . | TRBV4-2 | CASSQEGTPVDNEQFF | TGTGCCAGCAGCCAAGAAGGGACGCCAGTGGACAATGAGCAGTTCTTC
. | TRBJ2-7 | TRBD1 | TRBV7-9 | CASSRTGSYEQYF | TGTGCCAGCAGCCGGACAGGCTCCTACGAGCAGTACTTC
. | TRBJ1-1 | . | TRBV28 | CASSYGFGSTEAFF | TGTGCCAGCAGCTACGGGTTCGGGAGCACTGAAGCTTTCTTT
. | TRBJ2-7 | TRBD2 | TRBV7-2 | CASSLGERGGSYEQYF | TGTGCCAGCAGCTTAGGGGAGCGGGGGGGCTCCTACGAGCAGTACTTC
. | TRBJ1-5 | TRBD1 | TRBV2 | CASSRTGATNQPQHF | TGTGCCAGCAGTCGGACAGGGGCTACCAATCAGCCCCAGCATTTT
few | TRBJ1-1 | . | TRBV29-1 | CSVPSEGTPEAFF | TGCAGCGTTCCCAGCGAGGGGACGCCTGAAGCTTTCTTT
once | TRBJ1-6 | TRBD1 | TRBV28 | CASSPGTGALMNSPLHF | TGTGCCAGCAGTCCTGGGACAGGGGCCTTAATGAATTCACCCCTCCACTTT
few | TRBJ1-1 | . | TRBV7-2 | CASSLAGQGTEAFF | TGTGCCAGCAGCTTGGCAGGGCAGGGCACTGAAGCTTTCTTT
. | TRBJ2-4 | . | TRBV9 | CASSVGLEENIQYF | TGTGCCAGCAGCGTAGGACTAGAAGAAAACATTCAGTACTTC
. | TRBJ2-7 | . | TRBV30 | CAWSVRGPGWEQYF | TGTGCCTGGAGTGTGAGGGGTCCAGGATGGGAGCAGTACTTC
. | TRBJ2-3 | TRBD2 | TRBV11-2 | CASSSGLAGTDTQYF | TGTGCCAGCAGCTCGGGACTAGCGGGCACAGATACGCAGTATTTT
. | TRBJ2-1 | . | TRBV15 | CATSRGLATFNEQFF | TGTGCCACCAGCAGAGGGCTAGCCACGTTCAATGAGCAGTTCTTC
. | TRBJ2-1 | TRBD2 | TRBV18 | CASSNSGRDEQFF | TGTGCCAGCTCCAACAGCGGGAGAGATGAGCAGTTCTTC
. | TRBJ2-7 | TRBD2 | TRBV6-1 | CASSEWLAGGSEQYF | TGTGCCAGCAGTGAATGGCTAGCGGGAGGGAGCGAGCAGTACTTC
few | TRBJ2-3 | TRBD2 | TRBV4-1 | CASSQNLAGGTDTQYF | TGCGCCAGCAGCCAAAATCTAGCGGGGGGCACAGATACGCAGTATTTT
. | TRBJ1-3 | TRBD1 | TRBV25-1 | CASTKEGALGNTIYF | TGTGCCAGCACGAAAGAGGGGGCGCTTGGAAACACCATATATTTT